This T cell receptor (beta chain) was captured in a study of immune evolution from preneoplasia to lung adenocarcinoma. Germline V CDR1 and CDR2: LNHDA, SQIVND (reference sequence). The CDR3 contains 15 residues. Trimming removed 8 bases from V and 2 bases from J, with 18 bases in between. Clones were sequenced by immunoSEQ multiplex PCR, and TCRdb holds only the in-frame ones, with some missing. The data show over 9,500 clones, 88% seen once. The chain carries TRBV19 and TRBJ1-1; possibly TRBD1 for D (6 bases). The sample comprised FFPE invasive lung adenocarcinoma tissue. The receptor was derived from a person aged 70 to 85 with invasive lung adenocarcinoma. Some clones in this sample may be carry-over from other donors' samples. CDR3 in DNA: TGTGCCAGTTATCGGGAGGGGGTGGCTAACACTGAAGCTTTCTTT. It specifies CASYREGVANTEAFF.